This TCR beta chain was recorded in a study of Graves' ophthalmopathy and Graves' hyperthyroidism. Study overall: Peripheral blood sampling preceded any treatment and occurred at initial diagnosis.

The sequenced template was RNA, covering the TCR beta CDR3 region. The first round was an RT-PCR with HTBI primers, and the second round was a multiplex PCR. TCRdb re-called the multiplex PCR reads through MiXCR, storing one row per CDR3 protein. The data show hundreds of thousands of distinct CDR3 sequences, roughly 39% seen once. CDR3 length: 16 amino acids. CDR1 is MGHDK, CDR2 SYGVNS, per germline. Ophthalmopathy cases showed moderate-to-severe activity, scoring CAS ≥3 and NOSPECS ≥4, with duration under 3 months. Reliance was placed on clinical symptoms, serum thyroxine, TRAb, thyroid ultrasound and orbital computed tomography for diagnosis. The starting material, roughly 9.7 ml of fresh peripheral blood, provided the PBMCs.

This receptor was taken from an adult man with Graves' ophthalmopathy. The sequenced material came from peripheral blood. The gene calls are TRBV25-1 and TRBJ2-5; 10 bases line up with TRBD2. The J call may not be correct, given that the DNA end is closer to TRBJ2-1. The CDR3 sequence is CASSLGLAEDTDTQFF. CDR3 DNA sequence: TGTGCCAGCAGCCTAGGACTAGCGGAAGACACAGATACGCAGTTCTTC.